A single sample gave rise to the 30 T cell receptor beta chains below, sequenced in a study of T cells in Graves' hyperthyroidism and ophthalmopathy. The TCR beta CDR3 regions underwent amplification using RNA transcripts as the source. A set of HTBI primers served as the primers for a first-round RT-PCR of the TCR CDR3. TCRdb analysed the multiplex PCR reads with MiXCR anew, one entry per CDR3 protein. The repertoire includes under 400,000 distinct CDR3 sequences, around a sixth of them detected once, and approximately 35% sits in the top ten. The material sequenced was blood. Source of these receptors: a man under 40 with Graves' hyperthyroidism.

This clonotype was seen many times. The chain is built from TRBV11-3 and TRBJ1-1; D remains unclear. Germline V CDR1 and CDR2: SGHNT, YENEEA. There are 12 residues in the CDR3. V lost 3 bases and J 7 bases, leaving 9 bases between the germline ends. The CDR3 sequence is CASSFVSDEAFF. CDR3 coding DNA: TGTGCCAGCAGCTTTGTATCAGATGAAGCTTTCTTT.

A word on this clonotype: Because the CDR3 is missing its conserved closing phenylalanine or tryptophan, this is likely a read error. The chain combines TRBV12-5 with TRBJ2-2; D is uncertain. The CDR3 consists of 17 residues. V lost 0 bases and J 3 bases, leaving 14 bases between the germline ends. From germline, CDR1 is LGHNT and CDR2 FRNRAP. The DNA of the CDR3 is TGTGCTAGTGGTTTGGTACTTCTTCGGTCCGACACCGGGGAGCTGTTTTCT. Protein sequence: CASGLVLLRSDTGELFS.

This clonotype was found many times. The V and J genes are TRBV5-6 and TRBJ2-1; D not certain. This CDR3 is 14 amino acids long. V was trimmed by 5 bases and J by 7 bases, leaving 16 bases between them. In germline, CDR1 is SGHDT, CDR2 YYEEEE. The CDR3 DNA sequence: TGTGCCAGCAGTTTTGGGGTGGTGACGAATGAGCAGTTCTTC. It is translated as CASSFGVVTNEQFF.

This clonotype was seen only a few times. The chain uses TRBV11-3 and TRBJ1-2; no definite D call. V was clipped by 4 bases and J by 0 bases, with 12 bases between them. The CDR3 contains 15 residues. CDR1 and CDR2 (germline): SGHNT, YENEEA. The CDR3 DNA follows: TGTGCCAGCAGCTCCCGGGCTATTTCTAACTATGGCTACACCTTC. Its translation is CASSSRAISNYGYTF.

This clonotype was seen more than once but under ten times. The chain employs TRBV20-1 and TRBJ1-5; D perhaps matches TRBD1 (6 bases). There are 16 residues in the CDR3. V was cut by 0 bases and J by 5 bases, with 17 bases left in between. Germline V gives CDR1 DFQATT, CDR2 SNEGSKA (reference sequence). CDR3 protein: CSAREGGSGDHQPQHF. CDR3 nucleotides: TGCAGTGCTAGAGAAGGAGGATCAGGGGATCATCAGCCCCAGCATTTT.

V usage is TRBV7-9 and J usage is TRBJ1-6; 9 bases line up with TRBD1. The V and J ends lost 4 bases and 8 bases, in that order; junction bases with no gene match: 9. The CDR3 is 16 residues long. Per germline, CDR1 SEHNR and CDR2 FQNEAQ (reference sequence). In DNA form, the CDR3 reads TGTGCCAGCAGCTCCCCGGACAGGGGAAGGGATTCACCCCTCCACTTT. This translates into CASSSPDRGRDSPLHF.

This clonotype has a count of ten or more. The chain carries TRBV7-8 and TRBJ1-4; no clear D. The V end was cut by 1 base, the J end by 6 bases, with 12 bases between. The CDR3 is 15 amino acids. Germline V gives CDR1 SGHVS, CDR2 FQNEAQ. The DNA of the CDR3 is TGTGCCAGCAGCTTAGGGCGGGGTAACGATGAAAAACTGTTTTTT. Protein: CASSLGRGNDEKLFF.

The table lists this clonotype with many counts. The rearrangement links TRBV6-1 to TRBJ2-3, with D uncertain. CDR3 size: 14 residues. Trimming cost V 7 bases and J 0 bases, with 11 bases left between them. Germline loops: CDR1 MNHNS, CDR2 SASEGT. CDR3 residues: CASTGRLSTDTQYF. CDR3 in DNA: TGTGCCAGCACCGGAAGGCTTAGCACAGATACGCAGTATTTT.

This clonotype was seen a handful of times. V is TRBV3-1 and J is TRBJ2-1; 10 nucleotides line up with TRBD2. In germline, CDR1 is LGHDT, CDR2 YNNKEL (reference sequence). V lost 9 bases, J lost 2 bases, and 16 bases stayed unmatched. The CDR3 spans 18 residues. In nucleotides, the CDR3 is TGTGCCAGTAGTATCCCACCTAGCGGGAGAGTCACCTACAATGAGCAGTTCTTC. It codes for CASSIPPSGRVTYNEQFF.

The chain carries TRBV9 and TRBJ1-5, with D possibly being TRBD1 (6 bases). This CDR3 has 15 residues. Germline values: CDR1 SGDLS, CDR2 YYNGEE. V lost 4 bases and J lost 4, with 15 bases in between. This CDR3 is CASSPGDFQNQPQHF. The CDR3, as DNA: TGTGCCAGCAGCCCAGGGGACTTCCAAAATCAGCCCCAGCATTTT.

This clonotype has just a few counts. The rearrangement joins TRBV6-2 or TRBV6-3 to TRBJ2-7; 14 bases match TRBD2. This CDR3 comprises 21 residues. V lost 0 bases to trimming and J lost 5 bases; unmatched junction nucleotides: 18. CDR1 is MNHEY, CDR2 SVGEGT, per germline. Written as DNA, the CDR3 is TGTGCCAGCAGTTACTCGAGTACTCGACTAGCGGGAGGGCCAGTATTCGACGAGCAGTACTTC. It codes for CASSYSSTRLAGGPVFDEQYF.

At least ten counts were recorded for this clonotype. This chain connects TRBV27 to TRBJ2-1; 8 bases align to TRBD2. J was trimmed by 2 bases and V by 7 bases; bases with no gene match: 13. The CDR3 runs 17 residues. Germline CDR1 reads MNHEY; CDR2 reads SMNVEV (reference sequence). The CDR3 region has the DNA TGTGCCAGCACAACCCGAGACGGGGGGGGGGCCTACAATGAGCAGTTCTTC. Protein product: CASTTRDGGGAYNEQFF.

This clonotype was picked up many times. The chain couples TRBV7-9 to TRBJ2-5; D may correspond to TRBD1 or TRBD2 (6 bases each). Germline-derived CDR1 and CDR2 are SEHNR and FQNEAQ (reference sequence). The CDR3 has 15 amino acids. V was shortened by 8 bases and J by 2 bases, with 18 bases between the two germline ends. The CDR3 loop is CASSYFGGHQETQYF. DNA for the CDR3: TGTGCCAGCTCCTACTTCGGGGGACATCAAGAGACCCAGTACTTC.

As regards this clonotype: This may be a read error, as it is one base from a much larger clone. This chain links TRBV27 with TRBJ2-3; D may be TRBD2 (7 bases). The length of the CDR3 is 15 residues. V was trimmed by 6 bases and J by 4 bases, leaving 17 bases between them. Germline CDR1 and CDR2: MNHEY and SMNVEV (reference sequence). CDR3 residues: CASSPGASGSDTQYF. The CDR3 nucleotides read TGTGCCAGCAGCCCGGGGGCTAGCGGTTCAGATACGCAGTATTTT.

This chain links TRBV27 with TRBJ2-5; maybe TRBD1 (6 bases). The CDR3 runs to 16 residues. Germline V gene lookup returns CDR1 MNHEY and CDR2 SMNVEV (reference sequence). Trimming removed 2 bases from V and 4 bases from J, with 17 bases in between. Here the CDR3 reads CASSLKGTPRIETQYF. The CDR3 nucleotides read TGTGCCAGCAGTTTAAAGGGGACACCCAGGATAGAGACCCAGTACTTC.

This chain uses TRBV18 with TRBJ1-2; D unresolved. From germline, CDR1 is KGHSH and CDR2 LQKENI. Trimming took off 1 base at V and 4 bases at J, with 13 bases between the two ends. CDR3 length: 15 residues. CDR3 coding DNA: TGTGCCAGCTCACCACTTTCGAGGAGCCCCTATGGCTACACCTTC. Amino acid sequence: CASSPLSRSPYGYTF.

This clonotype was seen at least ten times. The chain couples TRBV12-3 or TRBV12-4 to TRBJ1-2; 10 positions match TRBD1. The V segment lost 4 bases and the J segment 4 bases; nucleotides outside the gene matches: 6. The CDR3 totals 15 residues. In DNA form, the CDR3 reads TGTGCCAGCAGTTCCGACAGGGGGCATTTCTATGGCTACACCTTC. Its protein is CASSSDRGHFYGYTF.

Comments on this clonotype: This may come from a read error, since a much larger clone is one base off. This rearrangement joins TRBV20-1 to TRBJ2-1; maybe TRBD2 (6 bases). With the DNA end fitting TRBJ2-7 better, the J assignment may be wrong. CDR3 length: 14 amino acids. Germline CDR1 and CDR2: DFQATT and SNEGSKA (reference sequence). This CDR3 reads CSATRDFNNNEQYF. The CDR3 region has the DNA TGCAGTGCCACTCGGGACTTCAACAACAATGAGCAGTACTTC.

This clonotype was seen a few times. V gene TRBV6-1 combines with J gene TRBJ1-4; a possible D gene is TRBD1 (5 bases). Per the germline V gene, CDR1 is MNHNS and CDR2 is SASEGT. V lost 5 bases and J lost 7, with 14 bases in between. The CDR3 extends over 14 amino acids. The CDR3 DNA sequence: TGTGCCAGCAGTCTCAGGGACGGGGCTGAAAAACTGTTTTTT. Amino acid sequence: CASSLRDGAEKLFF.

This clonotype was counted between two and nine times. The V gene is TRBV9, the J gene TRBJ1-4; weak D call: TRBD1 (6 bases). CDR1 and CDR2 (germline): SGDLS, YYNGEE. Trimming left V 1 base short and J 8 bases short, with 18 bases between. CDR3 length: 16 amino acids. This chain's CDR3 is CASSVRGGRGGEKLFF. The CDR3 DNA follows: TGTGCCAGCAGCGTAAGGGGCGGCAGGGGAGGGGAAAAACTGTTTTTT.

V is TRBV19 and J is TRBJ1-6, with 8 bases matching TRBD1. The germline gives CDR1 LNHDA, CDR2 SQIVND (reference sequence). CDR3 length equals 16 residues. J was trimmed by 7 bases and V by 3 bases; bases with no gene match: 8. The CDR3 region has the DNA TGTGCCAGTAGTATCTTCGGGACAGGTGACAATTCACCCCTCCACTTT. Its protein product is CASSIFGTGDNSPLHF.

This clonotype was seen ten or more times. This sequence joins TRBV7-9 and TRBJ2-1; D is perhaps TRBD2 (6 bases). The CDR3 extends over 16 amino acids. Germline assignment: CDR1 SEHNR and CDR2 FQNEAQ (reference sequence). V lost 5 bases to trimming and J lost 0 bases, with 14 bases between them. DNA of the CDR3: TGTGCCAGCAGCCATTTAGCGGTTAGCTCCTACAATGAGCAGTTCTTC. The encoded protein is CASSHLAVSSYNEQFF.

This clonotype appeared many times. This chain links TRBV24-1 with TRBJ2-5; TRBD2 matches at 7 bases. V shed 5 bases and J 4 bases; nucleotides not matched to a gene: 18. This CDR3 has 18 residues. Germline V gene data show CDR1 as KGHDR and CDR2 as SFDVKD. For the CDR3, the DNA is TGTGCCACCAGTGGCTATATAGGGAGGGTCGACACTAGAGAGACCCAGTACTTC. Protein: CATSGYIGRVDTRETQYF.

The sample holds many counts of this clonotype. V and J are TRBV11-2 and TRBJ2-1, with 10 bases identical to TRBD2. This CDR3 region has 13 residues. The V gene end was trimmed by 5 bases and the J gene end by 7 bases; junction bases not matched to a gene: 2. CDR1 is SGHAT, CDR2 FQNNGV, per germline. The CDR3 DNA is TGTGCCAGCAGCCGGGGACTAGCGAATGAGCAGTTCTTC. It yields the protein CASSRGLANEQFF. The entire variable domain, with the rest obtained from reference TRBV11-2 and TRBJ2-1, is as follows: EAGVAQSPRYKIIEKRQSVAFWCNPISGHATLYWYQQILGQGPKLLIQFQNNGVVDDSQLPKDRFSAERLKGVDSTLKIQPAKLEDSAVYLCASSRGLANEQFFGPGTRLTVL.

The chain links TRBV20-1 to TRBJ2-1; TRBD2 agrees at 13 bases. Germline lookup yields CDR1 DFQATT and CDR2 SNEGSKA (reference sequence). With 6 bases clipped from V and 10 bases from J, the junction kept 12 bases outside the gene matches. The CDR3 has 15 residues. CDR3 region: CSAISTSGRAREQFF. The CDR3 nucleotides read TGCAGTGCCATATCAACTAGCGGGAGGGCCCGGGAGCAGTTCTTC.

This clonotype was found many times. This chain links TRBV3-1 with TRBJ2-1; unclear D gene. This CDR3 spans 15 amino acids. The V gene's germline CDR1 is LGHDT and CDR2 YNNKEL (reference sequence). The V and J ends lost 2 bases and 0 bases respectively, with 8 bases between them. The DNA of the CDR3 is TGTGCCAGCAGCCAATCTTCGGACTCCTACAATGAGCAGTTCTTC. It translates to CASSQSSDSYNEQFF.

With regard to this clonotype: This could be a read error, since a much larger clone is one nucleotide away. The V call is TRBV5-1, the J call TRBJ2-7; 11 bases agree with TRBD2. The germline CDR1 and CDR2 sequences are SGHRS and YFSETQ. This CDR3 is built from 17 residues. The CDR3 DNA reads TGCGTCAGCAGCTTGAATGGTATGCTAGCGGGAGGCTACGAGCAGTACTTC. This codes for CVSSLNGMLAGGYEQYF.

This clonotype was counted at least ten times. The V and J genes are TRBV20-1 and TRBJ1-2, with TRBD1 matching 7 bases. This CDR3 is built from 12 residues. Germline V gene lookup returns CDR1 DFQATT and CDR2 SNEGSKA (reference sequence). J lost 4 bases, V lost 5 bases, and 4 bases had no gene match. The CDR3 DNA follows: TGCAGTGCTGCGACAGGGTCCTATGGCTACACCTTC. It yields the protein CSAATGSYGYTF.

This clonotype was observed many times. The rearrangement uses TRBV20-1 and TRBJ2-5, with D maybe TRBD1 (5 bases). V gave up 3 bases and J gave up 2 bases, with 10 bases separating them. The V gene's germline CDR1 is DFQATT and CDR2 SNEGSKA (reference sequence). The CDR3 runs 13 residues. The CDR3 sequence: CSARETEQETQYF. The CDR3 DNA reads as TGCAGTGCTAGGGAGACAGAACAAGAGACCCAGTACTTC.

The rearrangement joins TRBV7-9 to TRBJ2-1, with TRBD2 identical over 11 bases. This CDR3 region has 17 residues. Germline V gene sequence: CDR1 SEHNR, CDR2 FQNEAQ (reference sequence). V shed 4 bases and J 4 bases; nucleotides not matched to a gene: 9. This chain's CDR3 is CASSSTSPSGRYNEQFF. The CDR3 region has the DNA TGTGCCAGCAGCTCGACCTCCCCTAGCGGGAGGTACAATGAGCAGTTCTTC. Filled out from reference TRBV7-9 and TRBJ2-1, the complete variable domain reads DTGVSQNPRHKITKRGQNVTFRCDPISEHNRLYWYRQTLGQGPEFLTYFQNEAQLEKSRLLSDRFSAERPKGSFSTLEIQRTEQGDSAMYLCASSSTSPSGRYNEQFFGPGTRLTVL.